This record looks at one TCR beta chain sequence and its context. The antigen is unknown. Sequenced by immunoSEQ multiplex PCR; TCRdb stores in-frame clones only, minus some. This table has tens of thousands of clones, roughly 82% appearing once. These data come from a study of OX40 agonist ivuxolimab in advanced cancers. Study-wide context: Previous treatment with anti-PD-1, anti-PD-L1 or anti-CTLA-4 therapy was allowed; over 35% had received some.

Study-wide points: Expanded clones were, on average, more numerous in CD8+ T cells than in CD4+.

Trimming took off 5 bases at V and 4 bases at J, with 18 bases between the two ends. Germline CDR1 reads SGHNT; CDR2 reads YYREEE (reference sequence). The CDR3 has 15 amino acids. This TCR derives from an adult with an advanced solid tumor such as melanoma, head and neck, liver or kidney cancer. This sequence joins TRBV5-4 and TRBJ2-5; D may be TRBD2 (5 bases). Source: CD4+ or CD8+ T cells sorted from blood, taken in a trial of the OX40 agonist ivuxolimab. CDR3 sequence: CASRRGGGWGETQYF. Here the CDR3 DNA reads TGTGCCAGCAGGCGCGGAGGAGGTTGGGGAGAGACCCAGTACTTC.